Listed below are T cell receptor beta chains from one sample, sequenced in a study of blood T cell repertoires in COVID-19. Some clones are missing from TCRdb's copy, which holds only in-frame ones; the method was immunoSEQ multiplex PCR. The profile shows about 270,000 clones, around nine tenths of them singletons. Sequences were obtained from peripheral blood. The receptor set was obtained from a man in his forties with active or convalescent COVID-19. CDR3s include the opening cysteine and the closing phenylalanine or tryptophan. Fields, in order: D gene, CDR3 length, J gene, V gene, clone size, CDR3 DNA, CDR3 protein. A D gene is named only where the DNA matches it firmly. The size field is filled for only some rows; it gives once, few, many or a size class.

>NA|15|TRBJ2-5|TRBV10-2|NA
TGCGCCAGCAGTAGTCTCGAGGGCTTGGGGGAGACCCAGTACTTC
CASSSLEGLGETQYF
>NA|15|TRBJ2-1|TRBV25-1|NA
TGTGCCAGCAGTGAATCTACTACCGACGACAATGAGCAGTTCTTC
CASSESTTDDNEQFF
>NA|14|TRBJ1-6|TRBV5-6|NA
TGTGCCAGCAGCTTAAGAGGGGGAAGTTCACCCCTCCACTTT
CASSLRGGSSPLHF
>TRBD1|14|TRBJ1-4|TRBV19|NA
TGTGCCAGTAGGAGGCAGGGGGCGCGAGAAAAACTGTTTTTT
CASRRQGAREKLFF
>TRBD1|14|TRBJ2-2|TRBV19|NA
TGTGCCAGTAGTGTACAGGGGGGTACCGGGGAGCTGTTTTTT
CASSVQGGTGELFF
>NA|18|TRBJ2-6|TRBV7-6|NA
TGTGCCAGCAGCTTAGTTAGTAGCGGCAACTCTGGGGCCAACGTCCTGACTTTC
CASSLVSSGNSGANVLTF
>NA|16|TRBJ1-5|TRBV14|once
TGTGCCAGCAGCCAAGTCGACAGCAATAGCAATCAGCCCCAGCATTTT
CASSQVDSNSNQPQHF
>NA|15|TRBJ2-1|TRBV5-4|NA
TGTGCCAGCAACCCTAAACCTAGCTCCTACAATGAGCAGTTCTTC
CASNPKPSSYNEQFF
>NA|12|TRBJ2-3|TRBV7-2|NA
TGTGCCAGGGGGGACTGGGGAGATACGCAGTATTTT
CARGDWGDTQYF
>TRBD1|13|TRBJ2-1|TRBV7-3|NA
TGTGCCAGCAGCCGGGACAGATACAATGAGCAGTTCTTC
CASSRDRYNEQFF
>NA|14|TRBJ1-6|TRBV28|NA
TGTGCCAGCAGTCTCCCTTTAGGAGGGAGTCCCCTCCACTTT
CASSLPLGGSPLHF
>TRBD2|15|TRBJ2-1|TRBV7-6|NA
TGTGCCAGCAGCTTAAAGCGGGGGGGGTACAATGAGCAGTTCTTC
CASSLKRGGYNEQFF
>NA|16|TRBJ2-1|TRBV5-4|NA
TGTGCCAGCAGCCTAGGGGGAGCGAACAGCTACAATGAGCAGTTCTTC
CASSLGGANSYNEQFF
>TRBD1|16|TRBJ2-3|TRBV11-1|NA
TGTGCCAGCAGCCAAGCTTTGAGGGGGCGGGCAGATACGCAGTATTTT
CASSQALRGRADTQYF
>TRBD2|15|TRBJ2-7|TRBV9|NA
TGTGCCAGCAGCCGAAGACTAGCGGGCTCCTACGAGCAGTACTTC
CASSRRLAGSYEQYF
>NA|12|TRBJ1-1|TRBV27|NA
TGTGCCAGCAGTCTCGCGCCGGGAAAAGCTTTCTTT
CASSLAPGKAFF
>NA|13|TRBJ1-2|TRBV24-1|NA
TGTGCCACCAGTGAGCGGCCTTCTTATGGCTACACCTTC
CATSERPSYGYTF
>NA|16|TRBJ2-1|TRBV7-9|NA
TGTGCCAGCAGCTTAGCGGAGGGGGCGGGGTACAATGAGCAGTTCTTC
CASSLAEGAGYNEQFF
>TRBD1|19|TRBJ1-4|TRBV19|NA
TGTGCCAGTAGTATAGATCTTGGGGACAGGGGGCTTGCTAATGAAAAACTGTTTTTT
CASSIDLGDRGLANEKLFF
>NA|13|TRBJ1-2|TRBV28|NA
TGTGCCAGCAGTTTCACAGGTTACCGGGGCTACACCTTC
CASSFTGYRGYTF
>TRBD1|16|TRBJ1-1|TRBV5-4|NA
TGTGCCAGCAGCCAGGGACAGCGCCAAATTTACACTGAAGCTTTCTTT
CASSQGQRQIYTEAFF
>TRBD2|14|TRBJ2-5|TRBV12-5|NA
TGTGCTAGTGGTAGCGGCGGGGGGGCAGAGACCCAGTACTTC
CASGSGGGAETQYF
>NA|13|TRBJ2-7|TRBV9|NA
TGTGCCAGCAGCGGGCATAGCCTCTACGAGCAGTACTTC
CASSGHSLYEQYF
>NA|15|TRBJ2-1|TRBV12-5|NA
TGTGCTAGTGCCATGGGTCAGGGCCCGACAGATGAGCAGTTCTTC
CASAMGQGPTDEQFF
>TRBD1|14|TRBJ1-2|TRBV6-5|NA
TGTGCCAGCAGGGGGGACAGGGTCTGGGGTGGCTACACCTTC
CASRGDRVWGGYTF
>NA|12|TRBJ1-4|TRBV5-5|NA
TGTGCCAGCAGCTCAGACAGTGAAAAACTGTTTTTT
CASSSDSEKLFF
>NA|16|TRBJ1-5|TRBV7-3|few
TGTGCCAGCCTGAGCTGTAAACAGGTCTTCGATCAGCCCCAGCATTTT
CASLSCKQVFDQPQHF
>NA|15|TRBJ1-6|TRBV2|NA
TGTGCCAGCAGTCCTGAACCCCAGTATAATTCACCCCTCCACTTT
CASSPEPQYNSPLHF
>TRBD1|16|TRBJ2-1|TRBV24-1|once
TGTGCCACCAGTGACCCCGGGACAGGGTACAACAATGAGCAGTTCTTC
CATSDPGTGYNNEQFF
>TRBD1|19|TRBJ1-2|TRBV27|NA
TGTGCCAGCAGTTTGAGTTTTGCGGGGACAGGGTCGTTGGGATATGGCTACACCTTC
CASSLSFAGTGSLGYGYTF
>TRBD1|13|TRBJ1-2|TRBV5-4|NA
TGTGCCAGCAGCCCAAGACAGGGCTCCGGCTACACCTTC
CASSPRQGSGYTF
>NA|12|TRBJ2-7|TRBV4-1|NA
TGCGCCAGCAGCCAAGTCAGGGGCGAGCAGTACTTC
CASSQVRGEQYF
>NA|14|TRBJ1-2|TRBV24-1|NA
TGTGCCACCAGTGACTCGACAGTTGGTTGGGGCTACACCTTC
CATSDSTVGWGYTF
>NA|15|TRBJ2-5|TRBV6-5|NA
TGTGCCAGCAGTTCCTCCCGGGGAGCCAGGGAGACCCAGTACTTC
CASSSSRGARETQYF
>TRBD2|14|TRBJ2-7|TRBV7-9|NA
TGTGCCAGCAGCGAGGGACTAGCGGGAGAAAGGCAGTACTTC
CASSEGLAGERQYF
>TRBD1|14|TRBJ2-3|TRBV9|NA
TGTGCCAGCAGTCCGGGACAGGGCACAGATACGCAGTATTTT
CASSPGQGTDTQYF
>TRBD2|14|TRBJ2-3|TRBV3-1/TRBV3-2|NA
TGTGCCAGCAGCCTACTAGCGGTCACAGATACGCAGTATTTT
CASSLLAVTDTQYF
>NA|14|TRBJ2-5|TRBV7-2|NA
TGTGCCAGCAGCTTAGGGGGACTCTGGGAGACCCAGTACTTC
CASSLGGLWETQYF
>NA|13|TRBJ1-5|TRBV11-2|NA
TGTGCCAGCAGCTCCGGACTGCTTCAGCCCCAGCATTTT
CASSSGLLQPQHF
>NA|14|TRBJ1-1|TRBV5-1|NA
TGCGCCAGCAGCTTGGACGGACACCTCACTGAAGCTTTCTTT
CASSLDGHLTEAFF
>NA|14|TRBJ2-5|TRBV11-3|NA
TGTGCCAGCAGCTCGTCAGGGTTGCAAGAGACCCAGTACTTC
CASSSSGLQETQYF
>TRBD2|15|TRBJ2-7|TRBV27|NA
TGTGCCAGCAGGAGCGGGACTAGCGGGGACTACGAGCAGTACTTC
CASRSGTSGDYEQYF
>TRBD1|15|TRBJ1-5|TRBV10-3|NA
TGTGCCATCAGTCCCGCGACAGGGCGAAATCAGCCCCAGCATTTT
CAISPATGRNQPQHF
>NA|15|TRBJ2-7|TRBV5-1|NA
TGCGCCAGCAGCTTGGCGGACAGCGCTACCTACGAGCAGTACTTC
CASSLADSATYEQYF
>NA|12|TRBJ1-2|TRBV6-5|NA
TGTGCCAGCAGTTATGGGGGGATGGGCTACACCTTC
CASSYGGMGYTF
>NA|14|TRBJ2-1|TRBV3-1/TRBV3-2|NA
TGTGCCAGCAGCCGCCTCCCCTGGGGGGATGAGCAGTTCTTC
CASSRLPWGDEQFF
>NA|12|TRBJ2-3|TRBV11-2|NA
TGTGCCAGCACCCTACCCACAGATACGCAGTATTTT
CASTLPTDTQYF